What follows is one T cell receptor (beta chain) and its context. These data belong to a study of blood T cell repertoires in COVID-19. Study summary: From T cells, B-cell-depleted T cells, or PBMCs came the material, which was cDNA or gDNA.

Data came from immunoSEQ multiplex PCR; TCRdb stores just in-frame clones and leaves some out. Counted here are 200,000 to 250,000 clones, roughly 79% occurring once; the ten biggest clones make up 1.9%. With 5 bases removed from V and 1 base from J, the gap between germline ends came to 7 bases. Germline assignment: CDR1 SGHRS and CDR2 YFSETQ. CDR3 length: 14 residues. The origin of this receptor is a woman older than 75 with acute or convalescent COVID-19. The sequencing sample was made of peripheral blood. The chain employs TRBV5-1 and TRBJ1-6; D not resolved. CDR3 sequence (DNA): TGCGCCAGCAGGAGGGAATCCTATAATTCACCCCTCCACTTT. Translated, it gives CASRRESYNSPLHF.